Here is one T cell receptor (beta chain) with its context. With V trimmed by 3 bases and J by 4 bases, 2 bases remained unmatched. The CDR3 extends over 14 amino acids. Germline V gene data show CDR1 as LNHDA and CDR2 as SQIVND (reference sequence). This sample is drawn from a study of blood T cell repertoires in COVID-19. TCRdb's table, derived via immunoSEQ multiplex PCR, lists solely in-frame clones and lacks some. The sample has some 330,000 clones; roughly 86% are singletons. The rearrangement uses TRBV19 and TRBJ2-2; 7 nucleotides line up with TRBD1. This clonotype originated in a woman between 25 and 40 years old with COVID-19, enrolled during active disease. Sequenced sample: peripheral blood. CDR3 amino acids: CASSIRTGTGELFF. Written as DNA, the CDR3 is TGTGCCAGTAGTATCCGGACAGGCACCGGGGAGCTGTTTTTT. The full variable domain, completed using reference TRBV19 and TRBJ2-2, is DGGITQSPKYLFRKEGQNVTLSCEQNLNHDAMYWYRQDPGQGLRLIYYSQIVNDFQKGDIAEGYSVSREKKESFPLTVTSAQKNPTAFYLCASSIRTGTGELFFGEGSRLTVL.